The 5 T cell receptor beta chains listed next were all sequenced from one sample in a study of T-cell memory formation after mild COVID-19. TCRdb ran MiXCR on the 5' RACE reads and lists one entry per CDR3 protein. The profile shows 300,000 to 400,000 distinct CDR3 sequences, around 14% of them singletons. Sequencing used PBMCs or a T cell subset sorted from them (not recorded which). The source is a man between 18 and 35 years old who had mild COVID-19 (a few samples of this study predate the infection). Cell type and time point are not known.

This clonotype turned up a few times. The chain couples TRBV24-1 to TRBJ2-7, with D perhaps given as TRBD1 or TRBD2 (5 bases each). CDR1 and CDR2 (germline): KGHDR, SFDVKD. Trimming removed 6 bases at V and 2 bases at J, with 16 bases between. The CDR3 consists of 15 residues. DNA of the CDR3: TGTGCCACCAGTAGGGACGACGGTCTCCCCTACGAGCAGTACGTC. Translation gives CATSRDDGLPYEQYV.

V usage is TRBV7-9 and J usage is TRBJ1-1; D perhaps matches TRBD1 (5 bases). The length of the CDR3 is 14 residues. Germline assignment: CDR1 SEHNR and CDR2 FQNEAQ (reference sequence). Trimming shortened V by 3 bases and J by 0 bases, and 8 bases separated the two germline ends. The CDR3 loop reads CASSFQTVNTEAFF. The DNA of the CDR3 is TGTGCCAGCAGCTTCCAGACAGTGAACACTGAAGCTTTCTTT.

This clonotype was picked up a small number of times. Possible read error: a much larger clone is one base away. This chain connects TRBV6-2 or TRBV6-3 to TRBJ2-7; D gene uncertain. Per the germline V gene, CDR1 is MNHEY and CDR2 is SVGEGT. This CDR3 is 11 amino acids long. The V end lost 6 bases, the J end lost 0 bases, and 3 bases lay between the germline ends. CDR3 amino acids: CASSTSYEQYF. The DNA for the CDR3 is TGTGCCAGCAGCACCTCCTACGAGCAGTACTTC.

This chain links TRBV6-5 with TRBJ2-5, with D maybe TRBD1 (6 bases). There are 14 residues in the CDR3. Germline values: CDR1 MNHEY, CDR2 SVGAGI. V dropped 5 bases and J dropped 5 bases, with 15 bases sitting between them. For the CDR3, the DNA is TGTGCCAGCAGTCGGCAGGGGATGCGTGAGACCCAGTACTTC. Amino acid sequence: CASSRQGMRETQYF.

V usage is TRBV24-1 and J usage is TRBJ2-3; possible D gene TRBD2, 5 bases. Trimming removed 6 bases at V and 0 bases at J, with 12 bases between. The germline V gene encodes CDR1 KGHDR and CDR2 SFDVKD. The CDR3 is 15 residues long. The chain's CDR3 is CATSPARTSTDTQYF. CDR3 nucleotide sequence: TGTGCCACCAGTCCCGCCAGGACTAGCACAGATACGCAGTATTTT.